The TCR beta chain under discussion was sequenced for a study of cytomegalovirus exposure and HLA in healthy donors. The wider study: A subsequent analysis reported that the roughly 120 validation repertoires were produced on the same platform that had also been used for the 500 to 700 first-cohort repertoires.

Study results and caveats: One later analysis, an examination of the roughly 130 validation repertoires, found that first-cohort TCR clusters tended to co-occur in them. Cytomegalovirus-associated status was assigned to some 160 TCR beta chains. Among TCR sequences, most were rare, though some public TCRs appeared in many donors.

For this clone: Antigen specificity is unknown.

In germline, CDR1 is MDHEN, CDR2 SYDVKM. The V end was cut by 6 bases, the J end by 7 bases, with 12 bases between. This CDR3 has 12 amino acids. Using immunoSEQ multiplex PCR, the repertoire was profiled, and TCRdb retains in-frame clones only, with some absent. The sample lists more than 200,000 clones; roughly 90% were seen once. Input material: PBMCs. This sequence originates from a man aged 18 to 29 in good health and CMV-seropositive. The chain joins TRBV28 to TRBJ2-5; D might be TRBD2 (6 bases). Written as DNA, the CDR3 is TGTGCCAGCAGAAGGAGGGTCGGGACCCAGTACTTC. Translation gives CASRRRVGTQYF.